The clone carrying this TCR beta chain showed up many times. What it binds is not known. The data derive from a study of neurological immune-mediated disorders. Synthesis of cDNA was performed by 5'RACE using 10-nucleotide random UMIs. TCRdb re-derived calls from the 5' RACE reads in MiXCR, one entry per CDR3 protein. The sample lists tens of thousands of distinct CDR3 sequences, around 2.5% occurring once. Unsorted libraries were prepared from 2 million PBMCs that had been stored at -80 C. Overall study results and limits: Neither clinical nor MRI features were found to be associated with the multiple sclerosis repertoire cluster.

Trimming pared 2 bases from V and 5 bases from J, leaving 13 bases between. Germline CDR1 KGHSH, CDR2 LQKENI. This CDR3 contains 15 residues. V is TRBV18 and J is TRBJ1-5, with D tentatively TRBD1 (5 bases). This sequence was found in a man aged 50-60 years with multiple sclerosis. The specimen sequenced was PBMCs. The CDR3 DNA reads as TGTGCCAGCTCACCAATGTCAGGGAAGGATCAGCCCCAGCATTTT. As protein: CASSPMSGKDQPQHF. The full variable domain, completed using reference TRBV18 and TRBJ1-5, is NAGVMQNPRHLVRRRGQEARLRCSPMKGHSHVYWYRQLPEEGLKFMVYLQKENIIDESGMPKERFSAEFPKEGPSILRIQQVVRGDSAAYFCASSPMSGKDQPQHFGDGTRLSIL.